A single sample gave rise to the 17 T cell receptor beta chains below, sequenced in a study of shared clonotypes between healthy human individuals. Clones were sequenced by immunoSEQ multiplex PCR, and TCRdb holds only the in-frame ones, with some missing. The table has about a million clones, around 77% seen once. The sequenced sample was memory CD4+ T cells from PBMCs. The subset was: CD45RA-negative fraction. The receptor source for this set is a man younger than 30 in good health. Some clones in this sample may be carry-over from other donors' samples.

This chain connects TRBV28 to TRBJ2-3, with D maybe TRBD1 (6 bases). Trimming took 8 bases from V and 5 from J, leaving 17 bases between them. CDR1 is MDHEN, CDR2 SYDVKM, per germline. This CDR3 has 14 residues. The CDR3 region is CASHTGYQGDTQYF. In DNA, the CDR3 is TGTGCCAGCCATACAGGGTATCAAGGAGATACGCAGTATTTT. Drawing the rest from reference TRBV28 and TRBJ2-3, the complete variable domain is DVKVTQSSRYLVKRTGEKVFLECVQDMDHENMFWYRQDPGLGLRLIYFSYDVKMKEKGDIPEGYSVSREKKERFSLILESASTNQTSMYLCASHTGYQGDTQYFGPGTRLTVL.

The chain uses TRBV10-1 and TRBJ2-1; 7 bases map to TRBD2. CDR1 is WNHNN and CDR2 is SYGVQD in the germline V gene (reference sequence). J gave up 5 bases and V 2 bases, and 6 bases lay outside the gene matches. The CDR3 is made up of 15 amino acids. Written as DNA, the CDR3 is TGCGCCAGCAGTGAGAGAAGCGGGGCGAACAATGAGCAGTTCTTC. Protein sequence: CASSERSGANNEQFF.

This clone was seen a handful of times. The chain is built from TRBV7-9 and TRBJ1-1; D is possibly TRBD1 (6 bases). Per the germline V gene, CDR1 is SEHNR and CDR2 is FQNEAQ (reference sequence). The CDR3 is made up of 13 amino acids. The V and J ends lost 5 bases and 3 bases respectively, with 10 bases between them. As DNA, the CDR3 is TGTGCCAGCAGCCTGAGGACAGACACTGAAGCTTTCTTT. It translates to CASSLRTDTEAFF. Together with reference TRBV7-9 and TRBJ1-1, the CDR3 gives the full variable domain: DTGVSQNPRHKITKRGQNVTFRCDPISEHNRLYWYRQTLGQGPEFLTYFQNEAQLEKSRLLSDRFSAERPKGSFSTLEIQRTEQGDSAMYLCASSLRTDTEAFFGQGTRLTVV.

Comment on this clone: In this CDR3 the conserved last residue, phenylalanine or tryptophan, is missing, so a read error is likely. No DNA is shown, since the ends of the CDR3 on it are uncertain; the CDR3 is the one TCRdb lists. The J gene is TRBJ2-7, the V gene TRBV2. The CDR3 comprises 11 residues, both ends counted. CDR1 is SNHLY, CDR2 FYNNEI, per germline. This CDR3 is CASMDPGPLVG.

This chain uses TRBV29-1 with TRBJ2-1; 8 bases are a match to TRBD1. The CDR3 has 14 amino acids. The V segment lost 5 bases and the J segment 6 bases; nucleotides outside the gene matches: 9. The germline CDR1 and CDR2 sequences are SQVTM and ANQGSEA. The CDR3 DNA reads as TGCAGCGTTCGAGACAGGGGAAGTTTCAATGAGCAGTTCTTC. This encodes CSVRDRGSFNEQFF.

The CDR3 protein is CASSGVGTVEDTQYF. The CDR3 DNA follows: TGTGCCAGCAGCGGTGTGGGGACAGTAGAAGATACGCAGTATTTT. V usage is TRBV9 and J usage is TRBJ2-3, with 7 bases matching TRBD1. Germline assignment: CDR1 SGDLS and CDR2 YYNGEE. The CDR3 has 15 amino acids. Trimming at V came to 3 bases and at J to 5 bases, leaving 9 bases not matched to a gene.

The J gene is TRBJ2-2, the V gene TRBV2; D gene ambiguous. The germline V and J ends were trimmed by 4 bases and 1 base, with 7 bases remaining between them. This CDR3 region has 14 residues. Germline-derived CDR1 and CDR2 are SNHLY and FYNNEI. DNA of the CDR3: TGTGCCAGCAGTGCTAGGTTGAACACCGGGGAGCTGTTTTTT. Amino acids: CASSARLNTGELFF.

This clone has more than one count but fewer than ten. The V and J genes are TRBV2 and TRBJ2-5, with D perhaps TRBD1 (5 bases). The DNA end favors TRBJ2-7, so the J call may be wrong. CDR1 is SNHLY, CDR2 FYNNEI, per germline. The CDR3 is made up of 12 amino acids. The CDR3 protein is CASSRQNYEQYF. CDR3 nucleotides: TGTGCCAGCAGCCGACAGAACTACGAGCAGTACTTC.

This clone showed up many times. The chain is built from TRBV4-3 and TRBJ2-3; the D gene is possibly TRBD1 (5 bases). The CDR3 spans 16 residues. V was cut by 0 bases and J by 5 bases, with 15 bases left in between. Germline V lookup: CDR1 LGHNA, CDR2 YSLEER. The CDR3 sequence: CASSQESGLGKDTQYF. Here the CDR3 DNA reads TGCGCCAGCAGCCAAGAATCAGGGCTAGGTAAAGATACGCAGTATTTT.

The sample holds one count of this clone. V is TRBV5-4 and J is TRBJ2-3; D gene ambiguous. V gave up 3 bases and J gave up 4 bases, with 18 bases separating them. This CDR3 is 16 amino acids long. Germline V CDR1 and CDR2: SGHNT, YYREEE (reference sequence). CDR3 nucleotides: TGTGCCAGCAGCTCTTCTCCCGAAAACCGTCCAGATACGCAGTATTTT. It yields the protein CASSSSPENRPDTQYF.

The chain carries TRBV5-1 and TRBJ1-6, with a tentative D call TRBD1 (6 bases). The CDR3 is 16 residues long. The V and J ends lost 3 bases and 7 bases respectively, with 17 bases between them. Germline CDR1 is SGHRS and CDR2 is YFSETQ. CDR3 DNA: TGCGCCAGCAGCTCAACCCAGGGGAACCAAAATTCACCCCTCCACTTT. This gives the protein CASSSTQGNQNSPLHF.

This sequence joins TRBV6-6 and TRBJ2-7, with D uncertain. Germline V gives CDR1 MNHNY, CDR2 SVGAGI (reference sequence). V lost 0 bases, J lost 2 bases, and 8 bases lay in between. This CDR3 is built from 14 residues. The CDR3 DNA is TGTGCCAGCAGTTACTCCGGAGACACCTACGAGCAGTACTTC. Its protein is CASSYSGDTYEQYF.

The CDR3 loop reads CASSGGGAPKNIQYF. Here the CDR3 DNA reads TGTGCCAGCAGTGGGGGGGGAGCGCCCAAAAACATTCAGTACTTC. V usage is TRBV28 and J usage is TRBJ2-4, with TRBD2 identical over 7 bases. This CDR3 comprises 15 residues. CDR1 and CDR2 (germline): MDHEN, SYDVKM. Trimming cost V 5 bases and J 2 bases; bases outside gene matches: 6.

As to this clone: A read error may produce the germline difference seen at one junction end. The chain has TRBV5-5 and TRBJ2-1, with D unresolved. The CDR3 has 14 residues. CDR1 and CDR2 from the germline V gene are SGHKS and YYEKEE (reference sequence). CDR3 nucleotide sequence: TGTGCCAGCAGCTTGGTCGGGTCCTACGATGAGCAGTTCTTC. This codes for CASSLVGSYDEQFF.

V is TRBV6-1 and J is TRBJ1-1, with a tentative D call TRBD1 (5 bases). CDR1 MNHNS and CDR2 SASEGT come from the germline V gene. The CDR3 runs 13 residues. V lost 11 bases and J lost 1, with 14 bases in between. As DNA, the CDR3 is TGTGCCTGCTCGGGGCAGGCGAACACTGAAGCTTTCTTT. It yields the protein CACSGQANTEAFF.

The chain employs TRBV7-3 and TRBJ2-1, with 10 bases identical to TRBD2. Per germline, CDR1 SGHTA and CDR2 FQGTGA. With 4 bases clipped from V and 8 bases from J, the junction kept 5 bases outside the gene matches. This CDR3 is 14 amino acids long. CDR3 coding DNA: TGTGCCAGCAGCTCTAGCGGGAGTCTCGATGAGCAGTTCTTC. This sequence encodes CASSSSGSLDEQFF.

The chain has TRBV6-1 and TRBJ1-2; TRBD1 matches at 8 bases. The germline CDR1 and CDR2 sequences are MNHNS and SASEGT. V dropped 4 bases and J dropped 7; count of bases not matched to a gene: 8. This CDR3 has 14 residues. The CDR3 reads CASSVTDRVSGYTF. The CDR3 DNA sequence: TGTGCCAGCAGTGTTACGGACAGGGTTAGTGGCTACACCTTC.